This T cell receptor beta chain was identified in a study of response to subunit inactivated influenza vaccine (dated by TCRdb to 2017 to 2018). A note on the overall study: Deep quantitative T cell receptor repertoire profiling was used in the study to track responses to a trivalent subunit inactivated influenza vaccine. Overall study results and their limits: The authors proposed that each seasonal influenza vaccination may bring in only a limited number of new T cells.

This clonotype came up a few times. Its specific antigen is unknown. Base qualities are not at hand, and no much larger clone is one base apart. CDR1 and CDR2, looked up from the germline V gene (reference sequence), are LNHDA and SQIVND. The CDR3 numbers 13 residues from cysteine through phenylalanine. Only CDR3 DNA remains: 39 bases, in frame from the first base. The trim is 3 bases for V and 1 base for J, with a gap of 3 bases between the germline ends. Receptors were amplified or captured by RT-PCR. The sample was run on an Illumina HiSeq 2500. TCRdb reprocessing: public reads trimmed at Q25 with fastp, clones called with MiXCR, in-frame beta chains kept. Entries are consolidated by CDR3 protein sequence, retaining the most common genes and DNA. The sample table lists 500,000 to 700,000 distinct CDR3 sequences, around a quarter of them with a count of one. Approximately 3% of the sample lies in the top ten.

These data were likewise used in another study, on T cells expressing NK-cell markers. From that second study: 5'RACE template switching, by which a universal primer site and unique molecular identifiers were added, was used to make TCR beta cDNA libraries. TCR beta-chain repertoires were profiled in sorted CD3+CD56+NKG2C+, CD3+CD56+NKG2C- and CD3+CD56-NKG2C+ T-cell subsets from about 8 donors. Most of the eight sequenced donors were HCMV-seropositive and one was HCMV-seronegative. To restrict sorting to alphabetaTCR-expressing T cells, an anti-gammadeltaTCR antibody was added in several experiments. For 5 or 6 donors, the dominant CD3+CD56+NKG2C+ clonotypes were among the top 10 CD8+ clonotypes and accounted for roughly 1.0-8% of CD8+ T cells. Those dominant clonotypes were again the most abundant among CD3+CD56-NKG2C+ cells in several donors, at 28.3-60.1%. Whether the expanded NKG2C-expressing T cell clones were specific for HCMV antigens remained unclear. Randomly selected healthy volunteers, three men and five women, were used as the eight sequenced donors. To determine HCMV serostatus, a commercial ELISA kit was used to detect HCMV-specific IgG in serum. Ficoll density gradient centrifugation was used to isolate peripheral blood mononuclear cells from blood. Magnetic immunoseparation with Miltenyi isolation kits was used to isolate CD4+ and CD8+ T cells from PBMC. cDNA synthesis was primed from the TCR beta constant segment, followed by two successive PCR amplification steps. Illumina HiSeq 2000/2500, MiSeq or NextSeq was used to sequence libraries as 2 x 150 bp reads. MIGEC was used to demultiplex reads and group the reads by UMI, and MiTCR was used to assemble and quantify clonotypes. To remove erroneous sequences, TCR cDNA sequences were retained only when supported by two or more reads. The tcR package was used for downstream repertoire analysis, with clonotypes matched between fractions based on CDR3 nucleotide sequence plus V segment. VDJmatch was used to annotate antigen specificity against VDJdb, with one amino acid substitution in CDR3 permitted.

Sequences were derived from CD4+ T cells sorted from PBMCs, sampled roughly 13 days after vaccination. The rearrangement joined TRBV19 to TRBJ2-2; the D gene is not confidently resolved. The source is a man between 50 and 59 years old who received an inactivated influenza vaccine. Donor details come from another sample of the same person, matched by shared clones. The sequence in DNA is TGTGCCAGTAGTATTTTGAACACCGGGGAGCTGTTTTTT. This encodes CASSILNTGELFF.